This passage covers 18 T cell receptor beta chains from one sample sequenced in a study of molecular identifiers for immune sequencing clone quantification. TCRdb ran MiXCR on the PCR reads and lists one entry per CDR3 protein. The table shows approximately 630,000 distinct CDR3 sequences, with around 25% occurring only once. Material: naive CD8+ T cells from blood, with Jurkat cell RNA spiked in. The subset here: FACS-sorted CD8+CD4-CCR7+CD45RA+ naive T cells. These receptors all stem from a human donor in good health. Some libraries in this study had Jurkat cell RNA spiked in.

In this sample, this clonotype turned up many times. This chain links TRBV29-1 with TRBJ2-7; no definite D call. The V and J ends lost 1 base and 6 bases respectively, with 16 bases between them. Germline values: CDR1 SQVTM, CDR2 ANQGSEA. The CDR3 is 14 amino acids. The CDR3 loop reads CSVEGLGMDLEQYF. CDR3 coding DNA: TGCAGCGTTGAAGGGCTTGGAATGGACCTCGAGCAGTACTTC.

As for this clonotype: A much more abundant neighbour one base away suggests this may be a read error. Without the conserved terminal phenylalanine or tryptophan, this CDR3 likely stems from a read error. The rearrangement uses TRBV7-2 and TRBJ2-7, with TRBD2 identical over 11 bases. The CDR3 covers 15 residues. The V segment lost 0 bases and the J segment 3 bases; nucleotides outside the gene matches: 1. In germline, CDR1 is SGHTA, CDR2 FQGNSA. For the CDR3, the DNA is TGTGCCAGCAGCTTAGCGACTAGCGGGGACTACGAGCAGTACTCC. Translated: CASSLATSGDYEQYS.

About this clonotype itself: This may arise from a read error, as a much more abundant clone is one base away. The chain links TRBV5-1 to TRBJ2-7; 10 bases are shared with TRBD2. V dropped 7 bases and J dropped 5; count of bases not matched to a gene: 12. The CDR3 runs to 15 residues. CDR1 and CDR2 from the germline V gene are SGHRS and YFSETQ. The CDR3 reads CASCLSGRIPHEQYF. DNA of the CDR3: TGCGCCAGCTGCCTTAGCGGGAGGATTCCCCACGAGCAGTACTTC.

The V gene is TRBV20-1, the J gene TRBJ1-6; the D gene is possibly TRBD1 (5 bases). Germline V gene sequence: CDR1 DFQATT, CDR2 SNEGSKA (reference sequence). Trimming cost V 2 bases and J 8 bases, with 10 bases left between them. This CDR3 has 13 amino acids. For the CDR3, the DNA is TGCAGTGCTAGATCAGGGTTGGATTCACCCCTCCACTTT. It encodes CSARSGLDSPLHF.

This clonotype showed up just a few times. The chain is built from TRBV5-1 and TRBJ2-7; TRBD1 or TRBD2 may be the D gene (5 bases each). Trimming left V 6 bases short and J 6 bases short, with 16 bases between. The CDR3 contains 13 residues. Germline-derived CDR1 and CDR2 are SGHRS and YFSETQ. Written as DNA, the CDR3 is TGCGCCAGCACCGTCGGGGCCTCCACCGAGCAGTACTTC. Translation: CASTVGASTEQYF.

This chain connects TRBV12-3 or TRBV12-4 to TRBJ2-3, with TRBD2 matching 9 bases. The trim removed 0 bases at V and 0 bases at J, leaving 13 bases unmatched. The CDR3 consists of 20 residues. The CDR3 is CASSLARQAGGRVSTDTQYF. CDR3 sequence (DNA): TGTGCCAGCAGTTTAGCCCGCCAAGCGGGGGGCCGGGTCAGCACAGATACGCAGTATTTT.

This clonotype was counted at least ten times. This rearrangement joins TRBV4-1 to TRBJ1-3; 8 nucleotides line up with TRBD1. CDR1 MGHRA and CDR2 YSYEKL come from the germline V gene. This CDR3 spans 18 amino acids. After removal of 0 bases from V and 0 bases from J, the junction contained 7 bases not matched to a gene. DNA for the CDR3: TGCGCCAGCAGCCAAGACGGGACAGGTTCCATCTCTGGAAACACCATATATTTT. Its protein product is CASSQDGTGSISGNTIYF.

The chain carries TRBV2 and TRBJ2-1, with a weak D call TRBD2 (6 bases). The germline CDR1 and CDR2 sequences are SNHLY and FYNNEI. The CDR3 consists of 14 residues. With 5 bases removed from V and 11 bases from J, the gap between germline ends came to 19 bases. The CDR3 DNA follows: TGTGCCAGCAGTTATAGGACGGGAGCAAATAAGCAGTTCTTC. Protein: CASSYRTGANKQFF.

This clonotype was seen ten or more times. The CDR3: CAWSRLAGGLETQYF. CDR3 DNA: TGTGCCTGGAGTCGCCTAGCGGGAGGCCTAGAGACCCAGTACTTC. V gene TRBV30 combines with J gene TRBJ2-5, with 11 bases lining up with TRBD2. Germline CDR1 reads GTSNPN; CDR2 reads SVGIG (reference sequence). V lost 2 bases and J lost 4; bases outside the gene matches: 6. The CDR3 is 15 residues long.

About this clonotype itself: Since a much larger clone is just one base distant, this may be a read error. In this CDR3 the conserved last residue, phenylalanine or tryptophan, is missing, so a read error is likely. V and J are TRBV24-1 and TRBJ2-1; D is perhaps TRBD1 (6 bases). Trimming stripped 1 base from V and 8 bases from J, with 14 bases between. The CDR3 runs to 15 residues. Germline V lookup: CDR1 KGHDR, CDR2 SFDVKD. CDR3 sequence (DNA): TGTGCCACCAGTGATTTAGGGACCCACAGGGATGAGCAGTTCGTC. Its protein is CATSDLGTHRDEQFV.

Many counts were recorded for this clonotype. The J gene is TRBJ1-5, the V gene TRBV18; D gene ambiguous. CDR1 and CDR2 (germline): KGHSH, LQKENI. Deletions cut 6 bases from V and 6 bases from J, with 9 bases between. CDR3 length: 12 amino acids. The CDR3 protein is CASSRAPQPQHF. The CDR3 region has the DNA TGTGCCAGCTCTAGGGCGCCTCAGCCCCAGCATTTT.

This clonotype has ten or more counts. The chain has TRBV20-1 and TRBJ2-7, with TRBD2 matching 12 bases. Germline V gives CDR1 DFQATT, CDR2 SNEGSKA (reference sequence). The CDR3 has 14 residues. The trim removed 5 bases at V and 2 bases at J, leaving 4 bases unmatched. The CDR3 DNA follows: TGCAGTGCTGAGACTAGCGGGGGACCCTACGAGCAGTACTTC. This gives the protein CSAETSGGPYEQYF.

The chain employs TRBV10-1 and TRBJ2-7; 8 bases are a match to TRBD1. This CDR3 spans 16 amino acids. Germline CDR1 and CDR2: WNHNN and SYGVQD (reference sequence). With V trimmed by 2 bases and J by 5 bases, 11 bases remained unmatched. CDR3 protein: CASSEDLTGAYNEQYF. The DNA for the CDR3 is TGCGCCAGCAGTGAGGACTTGACAGGGGCCTACAACGAGCAGTACTTC.

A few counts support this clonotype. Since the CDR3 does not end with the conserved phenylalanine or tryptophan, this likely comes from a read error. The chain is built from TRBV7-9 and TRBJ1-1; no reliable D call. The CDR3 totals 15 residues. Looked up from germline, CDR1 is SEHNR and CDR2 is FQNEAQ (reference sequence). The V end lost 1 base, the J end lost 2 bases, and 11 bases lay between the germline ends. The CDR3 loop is CASSLELRTNTEAFL. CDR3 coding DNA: TGTGCCAGCAGCTTAGAGCTCAGGACCAACACTGAAGCTTTCCTT.

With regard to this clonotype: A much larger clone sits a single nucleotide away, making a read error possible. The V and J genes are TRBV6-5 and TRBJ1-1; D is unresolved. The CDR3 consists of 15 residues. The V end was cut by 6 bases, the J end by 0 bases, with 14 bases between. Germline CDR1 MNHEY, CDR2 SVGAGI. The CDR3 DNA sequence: TGTGCCAGCAGAAAGAGACACCGTCTGAACACTGAAGCTTTCTTT. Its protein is CASRKRHRLNTEAFF.

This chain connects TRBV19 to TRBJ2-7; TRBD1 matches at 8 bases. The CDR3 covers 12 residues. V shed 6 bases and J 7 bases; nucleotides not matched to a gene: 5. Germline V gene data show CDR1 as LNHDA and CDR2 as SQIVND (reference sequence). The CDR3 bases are TGTGCCAGTAGCCGACAGGGGTATGAGCAGTACTTC. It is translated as CASSRQGYEQYF.

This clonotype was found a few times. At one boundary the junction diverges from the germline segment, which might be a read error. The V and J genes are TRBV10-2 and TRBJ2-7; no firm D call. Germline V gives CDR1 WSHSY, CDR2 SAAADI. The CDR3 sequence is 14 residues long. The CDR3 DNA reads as TGCGCCAGCACGAGCGACGTTCTCTCCCACGAGCAGTACTTC. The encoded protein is CASTSDVLSHEQYF.

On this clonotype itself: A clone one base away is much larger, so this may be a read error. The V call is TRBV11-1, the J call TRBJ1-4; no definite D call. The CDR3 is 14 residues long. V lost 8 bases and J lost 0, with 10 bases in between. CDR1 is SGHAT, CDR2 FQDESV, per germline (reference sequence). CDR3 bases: TGTGCCAGCCGCCCGGGTGCAACTAATGAAAAACTGTTTTTT. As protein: CASRPGATNEKLFF.